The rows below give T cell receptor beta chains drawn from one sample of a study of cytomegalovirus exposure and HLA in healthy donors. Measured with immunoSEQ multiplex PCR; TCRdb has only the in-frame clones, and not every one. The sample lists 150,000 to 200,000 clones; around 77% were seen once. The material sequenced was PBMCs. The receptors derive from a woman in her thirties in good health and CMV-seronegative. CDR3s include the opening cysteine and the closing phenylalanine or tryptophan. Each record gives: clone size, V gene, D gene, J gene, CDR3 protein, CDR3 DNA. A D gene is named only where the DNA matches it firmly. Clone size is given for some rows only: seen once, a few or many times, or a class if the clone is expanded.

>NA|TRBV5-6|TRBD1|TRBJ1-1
CASSWDRQNTEAFF
TGTGCCAGCAGCTGGGACAGGCAGAACACTGAAGCTTTCTTT
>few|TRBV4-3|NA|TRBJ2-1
CASSQDPPGQVMAYEQFF
TGCGCCAGCAGCCAAGACCCACCGGGACAAGTCATGGCCTATGAGCAGTTCTTC
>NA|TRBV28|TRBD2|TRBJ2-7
CASSPGLAGSVRGEQYF
TGTGCCAGCAGTCCGGGACTAGCGGGTTCAGTTAGGGGAGAGCAGTACTTC
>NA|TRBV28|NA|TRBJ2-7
CASTLRGSSYEQYF
TGTGCCAGCACCCTGAGGGGGAGCTCCTACGAGCAGTACTTC
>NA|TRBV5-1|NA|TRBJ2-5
CASSLAGVQETQYF
TGCGCCAGCAGCTTGGCCGGGGTCCAAGAGACCCAGTACTTC
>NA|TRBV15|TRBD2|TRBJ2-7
CATSWTSGAYEQYF
TGTGCCACCAGTTGGACTAGCGGGGCCTACGAGCAGTACTTC
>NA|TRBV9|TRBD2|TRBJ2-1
CASSVGVGGIYNEQFF
TGTGCCAGCAGCGTAGGGGTCGGGGGGATATACAATGAGCAGTTCTTC
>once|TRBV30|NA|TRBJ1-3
CAWIQGSGNTIYF
TGTGCCTGGATCCAGGGTTCCGGAAACACCATATATTTT
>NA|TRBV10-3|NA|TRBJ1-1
CAINRLKNTEAFF
TGTGCCATCAATCGACTGAAGAACACTGAAGCTTTCTTT
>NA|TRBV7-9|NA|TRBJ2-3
CASSLAGEDTQYF
TGTGCCAGCAGCTTAGCAGGGGAAGATACGCAGTATTTT
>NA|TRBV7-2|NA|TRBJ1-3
CASSLTRGNTIYF
TGTGCCAGCAGCTTAACCAGGGGAAACACCATATATTTT
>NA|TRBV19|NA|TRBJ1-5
CASRITGVSNQPQHF
TGTGCCAGTAGGATAACAGGTGTTAGCAATCAGCCCCAGCATTTT
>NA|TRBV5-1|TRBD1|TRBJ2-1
CASSPGTGGQFF
TGCGCCAGCAGCCCGGGGACAGGGGGGCAGTTCTTC
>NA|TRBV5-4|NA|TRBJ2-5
CASSLRETQYF
TGTGCCAGCAGCTTGCGGGAGACCCAGTACTTC
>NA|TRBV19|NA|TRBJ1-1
CASSMGGNTEAFF
TGTGCCAGTAGTATGGGGGGTAACACTGAAGCTTTCTTT
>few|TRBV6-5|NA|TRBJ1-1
CASRGSNTEAFF
TGTGCCAGCCGCGGCAGTAACACTGAAGCTTTCTTT
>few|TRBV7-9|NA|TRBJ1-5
CASSPVGGPASQPQHF
TGTGCCAGCAGCCCAGTCGGGGGGCCAGCTAGTCAGCCCCAGCATTTT
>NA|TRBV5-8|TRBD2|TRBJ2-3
CASSLATFSGSGDTQYF
TGTGCCAGCAGCTTGGCCACCTTTAGCGGGTCAGGGGATACGCAGTATTTT
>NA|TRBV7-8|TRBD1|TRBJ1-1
CASTILMDRFTEAFF
TGTGCCAGCACCATACTCATGGACAGGTTCACTGAAGCTTTCTTT
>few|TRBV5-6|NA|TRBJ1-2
CASSYREPYGYTF
TGTGCCAGCAGTTACCGGGAGCCCTATGGCTACACCTTC
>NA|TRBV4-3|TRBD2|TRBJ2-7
CASSPTSGYEQYF
TGCGCCAGCAGCCCGACTAGCGGCTACGAGCAGTACTTC
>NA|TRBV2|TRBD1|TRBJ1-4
CASSSRDREEKLFF
TGTGCCAGCAGTTCCCGGGACAGGGAAGAAAAACTGTTTTTT
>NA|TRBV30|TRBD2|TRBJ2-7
CAWSGIAGGPGFKQYF
TGTGCCTGGAGTGGGATAGCGGGAGGTCCCGGATTTAAGCAGTACTTC
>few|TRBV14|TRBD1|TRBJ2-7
CASSQDGGRGLEQYF
TGTGCCAGCAGCCAAGATGGGGGTAGGGGGCTCGAGCAGTACTTC
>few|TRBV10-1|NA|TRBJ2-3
CASSDGSAGDTQYF
TGCGCCAGCAGTGACGGGTCAGCGGGCGATACGCAGTATTTT
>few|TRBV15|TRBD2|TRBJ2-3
CATSQREGTGDTQYF
TGTGCCACCAGTCAGCGGGAGGGCACGGGGGATACGCAGTATTTT
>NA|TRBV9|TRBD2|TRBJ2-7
CASSVESGSTYEQYF
TGTGCCAGCAGCGTAGAGAGCGGGAGCACCTACGAGCAGTACTTC
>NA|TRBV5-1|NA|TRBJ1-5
CASSPGGDQPQHF
TGCGCCAGCAGCCCCGGGGGGGATCAGCCCCAGCATTTT
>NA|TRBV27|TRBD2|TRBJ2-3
CASSTRTSGTDTQYF
TGTGCCAGCAGTACACGGACTAGTGGCACAGATACGCAGTATTTT
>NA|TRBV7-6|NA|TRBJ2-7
CASSPTRGGEQYF
TGTGCCAGCAGCCCGACCCGGGGAGGCGAGCAGTACTTC